Shown below are 27 T cell receptor beta chains from a single sample sequenced in a study of CD8+ T cells in alopecia areata. Sequencing templates came from extracted RNA that was reverse transcribed into cDNA. Sequencing used immunoSEQ multiplex PCR; TCRdb keeps in-frame clones, though not all of them. The sample shows around 120,000 clones, roughly 57% of them seen only once. Treatment defined: oral pan-JAK inhibitor, 5-10 mg twice daily. The source was CD4+ T cells sorted from blood, collected at week 4, from a patient treated with tofacitinib. Receptor source: a human donor with alopecia areata.

This clone was detected a few times. The rearrangement links TRBV25-1 to TRBJ2-5; D perhaps matches TRBD1 (6 bases). Germline V gene sequence: CDR1 MGHDK, CDR2 SYGVNS. The CDR3 is 15 residues long. V gave up 5 bases and J gave up 2 bases, with 15 bases separating them. The CDR3 spells CASSNPGHLQETQYF. As DNA, the CDR3 is TGTGCCAGCAGTAACCCGGGACACCTACAAGAGACCCAGTACTTC.

The CDR3 here is CASSLMEETQYF. The CDR3 nucleotides are TGTGCCAGCAGCTTGATGGAGGAGACCCAGTACTTC. The chain joins TRBV5-4 to TRBJ2-5; no definite D call. With 1 base removed from V and 5 bases from J, the gap between germline ends came to 6 bases. The germline V gene encodes CDR1 SGHNT and CDR2 YYREEE (reference sequence). The CDR3 is 12 amino acids.

CDR3: CASSPTGQGDFQPQHF. As DNA, the CDR3 is TGCGCCAGCAGCCCAACTGGACAGGGAGATTTTCAGCCCCAGCATTTT. V and J are TRBV5-1 and TRBJ1-5; 8 bases line up with TRBD1. Losses at the gene ends were 4 bases for V and 6 bases for J; bases not matched to a gene: 12. The CDR3 is 16 amino acids. Per the germline V gene, CDR1 is SGHRS and CDR2 is YFSETQ.

This clone came up many times. V and J are TRBV7-2 and TRBJ2-6, with 14 bases that match TRBD2. The CDR3 covers 18 residues. Germline values: CDR1 SGHTA, CDR2 FQGNSA. After removal of 5 bases from V and 4 bases from J, the junction contained 7 bases not matched to a gene. The CDR3 reads CASSHRLAGGSGANVLTF. CDR3 bases: TGTGCCAGCAGCCACCGACTAGCGGGGGGGTCCGGGGCCAACGTCCTGACTTTC.

J is TRBJ2-7 and V is TRBV30, with 7 bases that match TRBD2. V dropped 2 bases and J dropped 7; count of bases not matched to a gene: 8. Germline V lookup: CDR1 GTSNPN, CDR2 SVGIG (reference sequence). CDR3 length: 13 residues. The DNA for the CDR3 is TGTGCCTGGAGTCGGGGGAGGGATGGGGAGCAGTACTTC. Translation gives CAWSRGRDGEQYF. Full variable domain (rest looked up from reference TRBV30 and TRBJ2-7): SQTIHQWPATLVQPVGSPLSLECTVEGTSNPNLYWYRQAAGRGLQLLFYSVGIGQISSEVPQNLSASRPQDRQFILSSKKLLLSDSGFYLCAWSRGRDGEQYFGPGTRLTVT.

The chain employs TRBV25-1 and TRBJ2-1; D tentatively reads TRBD1 or TRBD2 (5 bases each). Germline-derived CDR1 and CDR2 are MGHDK and SYGVNS. V dropped 3 bases and J dropped 8 bases, with 14 bases sitting between them. The CDR3 consists of 14 residues. CDR3 region: CASSDWGFSDEQFF. CDR3 sequence (DNA): TGTGCCAGCAGTGATTGGGGGTTCTCGGATGAGCAGTTCTTC. Full variable domain (missing parts from reference TRBV25-1 and TRBJ2-1): EADIYQTPRYLVIGTGKKITLECSQTMGHDKMYWYQQDPGMELHLIHYSYGVNSTEKGDLSSESTVSRIRTEHFPLTLESARPSHTSQYLCASSDWGFSDEQFFGPGTRLTVL.

The gene calls are TRBV7-7 and TRBJ2-5, with D maybe TRBD2 (6 bases). The CDR3 totals 14 residues. Per the germline V gene, CDR1 is SSHAT and CDR2 is FNYEAQ (reference sequence). Between the trimmed V and J ends, which lost 0 bases and 4 bases, there was a span of 9 bases. CDR3 amino acids: CASSLASGLETQYF. DNA of the CDR3: TGTGCCAGCAGCTTAGCGAGCGGGTTAGAGACCCAGTACTTC.

In this sample, this clone turned up a few times. The chain carries TRBV30 and TRBJ2-2, with D uncertain. V was trimmed by 0 bases and J by 7 bases, leaving 12 bases between them. The germline V gene encodes CDR1 GTSNPN and CDR2 SVGIG (reference sequence). The CDR3 sequence is 14 residues long. This CDR3 is CAWSVLGVDGELFF. The CDR3 region has the DNA TGTGCCTGGAGTGTACTTGGCGTCGACGGGGAGCTGTTTTTT.

A single count supports this clone. The rearrangement uses TRBV4-1 and TRBJ2-7; TRBD2 aligns across 8 bases. The CDR3 totals 15 residues. The germline CDR1 and CDR2 sequences are MGHRA and YSYEKL. J was trimmed by 6 bases and V by 4 bases; bases with no gene match: 11. The CDR3 DNA is TGCGCCAGCAGCCGGGGACTAGGCGATCGTAGCGAGCAGTACTTC. Translated, it gives CASSRGLGDRSEQYF.

This clone was seen only a few times. The gene calls are TRBV6-5 and TRBJ2-5; maybe TRBD2 (6 bases). The ends were cut back, 7 bases at V and 3 bases at J, with 18 bases in the middle. The germline V gene has CDR1 MNHEY and CDR2 SVGAGI. This CDR3 comprises 15 residues. CDR3 sequence (DNA): TGTGCCAGCACCGCGGACCGGCCGGGGGAAGAGACCCAGTACTTC. Protein: CASTADRPGEETQYF.

This clone was seen once. Within the sample, other DNA sequences also encode this same CDR3. V gene TRBV29-1 combines with J gene TRBJ1-2; unclear D gene. The germline V gene encodes CDR1 SQVTM and CDR2 ANQGSEA. Deletions cut 0 bases from V and 2 bases from J, with 4 bases between. The CDR3 totals 12 residues. CDR3 nucleotide sequence: TGCAGCGTTGAAGAGCAGAACTATGGCTACACCTTC. It translates to CSVEEQNYGYTF. Looking up the rest from reference TRBV29-1 and TRBJ1-2 gives the full variable domain: SAVISQKPSRDICQRGTSLTIQCQVDSQVTMMFWYRQQPGQSLTLIATANQGSEATYESGFVIDKFPISRPNLTFSTLTVSNMSPEDSSIYLCSVEEQNYGYTFGSGTRLTVV.

This chain joins TRBV29-1 and TRBJ2-3; D not certain. The CDR3 runs to 11 residues. Germline loops: CDR1 SQVTM, CDR2 ANQGSEA. With 2 bases removed from V and 3 bases from J, the gap between germline ends came to 3 bases. Here the CDR3 reads CSVEQTDTQYF. The CDR3, as DNA: TGCAGCGTTGAACAGACAGATACGCAGTATTTT.

The CDR3 spells CGGRGAIALTMNTEAFF. The CDR3 coding sequence is TGTGGAGGGAGAGGGGCCATCGCCCTCACTATGAACACTGAAGCTTTCTTT. The chain combines TRBV25-1 with TRBJ1-1; possible D gene TRBD1, 5 bases. Per the germline V gene, CDR1 is MGHDK and CDR2 is SYGVNS. The CDR3 spans 17 residues.

The J gene is TRBJ1-5, the V gene TRBV9; no reliable D call. The CDR3 is made up of 16 amino acids. In germline, CDR1 is SGDLS, CDR2 YYNGEE. The V and J ends lost 3 bases and 2 bases respectively, with 15 bases between them. In DNA, the CDR3 is TGTGCCAGCAGCGCCGGCGTCGGCCTGGGCAATCAGCCCCAGCATTTT. Its translation is CASSAGVGLGNQPQHF. Looking up the rest from reference TRBV9 and TRBJ1-5 gives the full variable domain: DSGVTQTPKHLITATGQRVTLRCSPRSGDLSVYWYQQSLDQGLQFLIQYYNGEERAKGNILERFSAQQFPDLHSELNLSSLELGDSALYFCASSAGVGLGNQPQHFGDGTRLSIL.

A few counts support this clone. This chain joins TRBV5-1 and TRBJ1-6, with 8 bases identical to TRBD1. Germline CDR1 is SGHRS and CDR2 is YFSETQ. V gave up 3 bases and J gave up 8 bases; unmatched junction bases: 4. This CDR3 comprises 14 residues. The CDR3 DNA reads as TGCGCCAGCAGCTCGCAGACAGGGGATTCACCCCTCCACTTT. Its translation: CASSSQTGDSPLHF.

The rearrangement links TRBV29-1 to TRBJ2-5, with TRBD1 identical over 10 bases. This CDR3 has 13 residues. V lost 4 bases and J lost 7; bases outside the gene matches: 6. Germline CDR1 and CDR2: SQVTM and ANQGSEA. The CDR3 loop reads CSVGGDRGGTQYF. CDR3 in DNA: TGCAGCGTTGGAGGGGACAGGGGAGGGACCCAGTACTTC.

V gene TRBV11-3 combines with J gene TRBJ2-1; perhaps TRBD1 as D (5 bases). Germline CDR1 is SGHNT and CDR2 is YENEEA. Trimming stripped 1 base from V and 8 bases from J, with 15 bases between. This CDR3 comprises 15 residues. The CDR3 region has the DNA TGTGCCAGCAGCTTAGGAGACGCAGGGTCCCATGAGCAGTTCTTC. Translated, it gives CASSLGDAGSHEQFF.

The chain is built from TRBV6-1 and TRBJ1-1; TRBD1 is a possible D gene (5 bases). V lost 2 bases to trimming and J lost 0 bases, with 16 bases between them. The CDR3 totals 17 residues. Germline V gene lookup returns CDR1 MNHNS and CDR2 SASEGT. CDR3 sequence (DNA): TGTGCCAGCAGTGAATATTTAAAGGGGCGCATGAACACTGAAGCTTTCTTT. This encodes CASSEYLKGRMNTEAFF.

This clone has just a few counts. The chain combines TRBV2 with TRBJ2-3; perhaps TRBD2 as D (6 bases). The CDR3 runs to 14 residues. Per the germline V gene, CDR1 is SNHLY and CDR2 is FYNNEI. V was shortened by 7 bases and J by 0 bases, with 11 bases between the two germline ends. Here the CDR3 reads CASTPLASTDTQYF. The CDR3 nucleotides read TGTGCCAGCACCCCACTAGCTAGCACAGATACGCAGTATTTT.

A remark on this clone: The junction does not match germline at one end; this may be a read error. The gene calls are TRBV14 and TRBJ2-5; D possibly corresponds to TRBD2 (7 bases). Germline CDR1 reads SGHDN; CDR2 reads FVKESK. The CDR3 totals 16 residues. The CDR3 DNA reads TGTGCCAGCAGCAAAGACAGGATGCGGGGGCAAGAGACCCAGTACTTC. Amino acids: CASSKDRMRGQETQYF.

The V gene is TRBV30, the J gene TRBJ2-7, with D perhaps matching TRBD1 (6 bases). Trimming left V 2 bases short and J 0 bases short, with 14 bases between. Germline values: CDR1 GTSNPN, CDR2 SVGIG (reference sequence). This CDR3 spans 15 amino acids. The CDR3 nucleotides are TGTGCCTGGAGTCGCCATACAGGGATCTCCTACGAGCAGTACTTC. It translates to CAWSRHTGISYEQYF.

The genes are TRBV29-1 and TRBJ2-7; D remains ambiguous. The ends were cut back, 0 bases at V and 2 bases at J, with 23 bases in the middle. The CDR3 has 18 amino acids. Germline V gene sequence: CDR1 SQVTM, CDR2 ANQGSEA. This CDR3 reads CSVEDLAKQGLRTYEQYF. The CDR3 DNA reads as TGCAGCGTTGAAGATCTTGCCAAGCAAGGTCTTCGAACCTACGAGCAGTACTTC.

The chain is built from TRBV7-2 and TRBJ2-3, with TRBD2 matching over 9 bases. The CDR3 is made up of 16 amino acids. The V gene end was trimmed by 3 bases and the J gene end by 4 bases; junction bases not matched to a gene: 8. Germline V gene lookup returns CDR1 SGHTA and CDR2 FQGNSA. As DNA, the CDR3 is TGTGCCAGCAGCTTTAGCGGGGGTCTGGATGCAGATACGCAGTATTTT. Its protein product is CASSFSGGLDADTQYF.

V is TRBV7-2 and J is TRBJ2-7, with a possible D match to TRBD2 (6 bases). Trimming stripped 7 bases from V and 6 bases from J, with 13 bases between. Germline V gene data show CDR1 as SGHTA and CDR2 as FQGNSA. The CDR3 has 12 amino acids. The CDR3 is CASTRRVGEQYF. The CDR3 DNA is TGTGCCAGCACCCGGAGGGTAGGCGAGCAGTACTTC.

In this sample, this clone turned up a few times. This rearrangement joins TRBV29-1 to TRBJ2-5; D remains unclear. This CDR3 has 12 amino acids. V lost 4 bases and J lost 3, with 9 bases in between. Looked up from germline, CDR1 is SQVTM and CDR2 is ANQGSEA. CDR3 sequence (DNA): TGCAGCGTTGTACTCAGGAAAGAGACCCAGTACTTC. Translation gives CSVVLRKETQYF.

This clone was detected a few times. J is TRBJ2-1 and V is TRBV4-1; D is unclear. Deletions cut 0 bases from V and 0 bases from J, with 12 bases between. This CDR3 contains 17 residues. Germline V gene data show CDR1 as MGHRA and CDR2 as YSYEKL. The CDR3 nucleotides read TGCGCCAGCAGCCAAGAACGAGAGACACTCTCCTACAATGAGCAGTTCTTC. This translates into CASSQERETLSYNEQFF.

CDR3: CAWSTTFRSGNTIYF. In DNA, the CDR3 is TGTGCCTGGAGTACAACATTCCGCTCTGGAAACACCATATATTTT. V and J are TRBV30 and TRBJ1-3, with D uncertain. Trimming removed 2 bases at V and 0 bases at J, with 11 bases between. Germline loops: CDR1 GTSNPN, CDR2 SVGIG (reference sequence). This CDR3 region has 15 residues.